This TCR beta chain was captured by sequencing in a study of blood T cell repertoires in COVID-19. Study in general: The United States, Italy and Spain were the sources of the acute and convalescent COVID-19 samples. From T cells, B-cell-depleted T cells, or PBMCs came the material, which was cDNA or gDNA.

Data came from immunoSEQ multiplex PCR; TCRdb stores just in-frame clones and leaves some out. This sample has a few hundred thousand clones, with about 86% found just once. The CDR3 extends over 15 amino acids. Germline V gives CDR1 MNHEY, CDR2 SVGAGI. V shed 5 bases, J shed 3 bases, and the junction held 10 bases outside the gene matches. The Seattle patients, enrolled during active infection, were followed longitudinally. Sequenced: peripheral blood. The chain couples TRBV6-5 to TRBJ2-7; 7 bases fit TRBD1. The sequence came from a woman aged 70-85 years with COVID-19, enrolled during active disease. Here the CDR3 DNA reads TGTGCCAGCAGTCGTACCGAATCAGGGGGCTACGAGCAGTACTTC. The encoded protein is CASSRTESGGYEQYF.